The 26 T cell receptor beta chains given below trace back to one sample, sequenced in a study of blood T cell repertoires in COVID-19 (dated by TCRdb to 2019 to 2021). Library construction relied on the immunoSEQ multiplex PCR assay. Drawn from immuneACCESS, this table holds only the in-frame rearrangements with V and J called that TCRdb kept. Clones are partly lost; checked studies trace under half to an unresolved V gene and leave the rest unexplained. The sample includes 150,000 to 200,000 clones, with 84% observed a single time. The leading ten clones occupy 6% to 8.5% of the sample. Material: peripheral blood. Receptors were obtained from a human donor in a cohort sampled during active COVID-19.

The genes are TRBV19 and TRBJ1-4; 9 bases are a match to TRBD1. J was trimmed by 5 bases and V by 6 bases; bases with no gene match: 7. Germline assignment: CDR1 LNHDA and CDR2 SQIVND (reference sequence). The CDR3 length is 15 residues. CDR3 nucleotides: TGTGCCAGTAGCCAAACAGGGACAGGGAATGAAAAACTGTTTTTT. Residues: CASSQTGTGNEKLFF. Based on the CDR3 plus reference TRBV19 and TRBJ1-4, the full variable domain is DGGITQSPKYLFRKEGQNVTLSCEQNLNHDAMYWYRQDPGQGLRLIYYSQIVNDFQKGDIAEGYSVSREKKESFPLTVTSAQKNPTAFYLCASSQTGTGNEKLFFGSGTQLSVL.

This chain joins TRBV7-9 and TRBJ1-2, with D perhaps TRBD1 (5 bases). Trimming took 1 base from V and 1 from J, leaving 10 bases between them. CDR1 and CDR2 (germline): SEHNR, FQNEAQ (reference sequence). This CDR3 is 15 amino acids long. CDR3 bases: TGTGCCAGCAGCTTAGGGGGGGAGTTTAACTATGGCTACACCTTC. Translating gives CASSLGGEFNYGYTF.

The rearrangement joins TRBV5-6 to TRBJ2-5; 8 bases align to TRBD1. The ends lost 4 bases at V and 5 bases at J; junction bases unmatched: 7. Germline CDR1 is SGHDT and CDR2 is YYEEEE. The CDR3 totals 14 residues. The CDR3 DNA is TGTGCCAGCAGCAAGGGACAGGCTGGGGAGACCCAGTACTTC. This codes for CASSKGQAGETQYF. Full variable domain (remainder filled in from reference TRBV5-6 and TRBJ2-5): DAGVTQSPTHLIKTRGQQVTLRCSPKSGHDTVSWYQQALGQGPQFIFQYYEEEERQRGNFPDRFSGHQFPNYSSELNVNALLLGDSALYLCASSKGQAGETQYFGPGTRLLVL.

V and J are TRBV5-4 and TRBJ1-1; 8 bases fit TRBD1. The CDR3 spans 14 residues. V shed 0 bases, J shed 6 bases, and the junction held 4 bases outside the gene matches. Germline values: CDR1 SGHNT, CDR2 YYREEE (reference sequence). The DNA of the CDR3 is TGTGCCAGCAGCTTGGATACAGGGGGGGCTGAAGCTTTCTTT. As protein: CASSLDTGGAEAFF.

The chain employs TRBV9 and TRBJ2-2; maybe TRBD1 (6 bases). In germline, CDR1 is SGDLS, CDR2 YYNGEE. The ends were cut back, 0 bases at V and 1 base at J, with 10 bases in the middle. The CDR3 sequence is 16 residues long. The CDR3 DNA is TGTGCCAGCAGCGTAGACGGCAGGGGGAACACCGGGGAGCTGTTTTTT. Translation: CASSVDGRGNTGELFF. Full variable domain (outside the CDR3, taken from reference TRBV9 and TRBJ2-2): DSGVTQTPKHLITATGQRVTLRCSPRSGDLSVYWYQQSLDQGLQFLIQYYNGEERAKGNILERFSAQQFPDLHSELNLSSLELGDSALYFCASSVDGRGNTGELFFGEGSRLTVL.

The chain joins TRBV7-9 to TRBJ1-2; 8 bases match TRBD1. CDR3 length: 14 amino acids. The V segment lost 5 bases and the J segment 8 bases; nucleotides outside the gene matches: 10. Germline assignment: CDR1 SEHNR and CDR2 FQNEAQ (reference sequence). The CDR3 here is CASSTPGQVSGYTF. The CDR3 nucleotides read TGTGCCAGCAGCACGCCGGGACAGGTATCAGGCTACACCTTC.

The chain uses TRBV19 and TRBJ2-7; 9 nucleotides agree with TRBD1. Germline assignment: CDR1 LNHDA and CDR2 SQIVND (reference sequence). This CDR3 has 15 amino acids. Unmatched junction bases numbered 7, after V lost 4 bases and J lost 3 bases. CDR3 in DNA: TGTGCCAGTAGTACAGGACAGGGGAGTGTCTACGAGCAGTACTTC. This codes for CASSTGQGSVYEQYF. Full variable domain (remainder filled in from reference TRBV19 and TRBJ2-7): DGGITQSPKYLFRKEGQNVTLSCEQNLNHDAMYWYRQDPGQGLRLIYYSQIVNDFQKGDIAEGYSVSREKKESFPLTVTSAQKNPTAFYLCASSTGQGSVYEQYFGPGTRLTVT.

This clone appeared once. V is TRBV6-6 and J is TRBJ2-1; tentatively, D is TRBD1 (6 bases). Trimming removed 6 bases from V and 10 bases from J, with 13 bases in between. This CDR3 comprises 12 residues. In germline, CDR1 is MNHNY, CDR2 SVGAGI (reference sequence). CDR3 sequence: CASRLTGVEQFF. The DNA for the CDR3 is TGTGCCAGCAGGTTGACAGGAGTAGAGCAGTTCTTC.

The CDR3 protein is CASSLVVLAGGPDTQYF. CDR3 DNA: TGCGCCAGCAGCTTGGTTGTGCTAGCGGGGGGGCCAGATACGCAGTATTTT. This rearrangement joins TRBV5-1 to TRBJ2-3; TRBD2 agrees at 12 bases. J was trimmed by 4 bases and V by 0 bases; bases with no gene match: 6. The CDR3 covers 17 residues. The germline CDR1 and CDR2 sequences are SGHRS and YFSETQ.

The chain has TRBV19 and TRBJ1-5; no firm D call. Per germline, CDR1 LNHDA and CDR2 SQIVND (reference sequence). Trimming took 1 base from V and 6 from J, leaving 10 bases between them. The CDR3 contains 14 residues. The CDR3 is CASSIADTTQPQHF. The CDR3 DNA sequence: TGTGCCAGTAGTATAGCCGACACAACTCAGCCCCAGCATTTT.

The table lists this clone with a count of one. The chain combines TRBV7-9 with TRBJ1-1; 7 nucleotides align to TRBD1. The CDR3 totals 15 residues. The germline V gene encodes CDR1 SEHNR and CDR2 FQNEAQ (reference sequence). With V trimmed by 5 bases and J by 7 bases, 13 bases remained unmatched. CDR3: CASSMGQTGSDEAFF. CDR3 sequence (DNA): TGTGCCAGCAGCATGGGACAGACCGGCTCCGATGAAGCTTTCTTT.

The chain is built from TRBV9 and TRBJ1-5; D is possibly TRBD1 (5 bases). This CDR3 contains 14 residues. The germline V gene has CDR1 SGDLS and CDR2 YYNGEE. V was shortened by 4 bases and J by 5 bases, with 13 bases between the two germline ends. The CDR3 reads CASSPGWGDQPQHF. The DNA for the CDR3 is TGTGCCAGCAGCCCGGGGTGGGGGGATCAGCCCCAGCATTTT.

This chain joins TRBV5-8 and TRBJ1-5, with a tentative D call TRBD1 (6 bases). Germline V CDR1 and CDR2: SGHTS, YDEGEE. Trimming stripped 1 base from V and 4 bases from J, with 12 bases between. The CDR3 sequence is 15 residues long. The CDR3 is CASSLSVGGNQPQHF. The CDR3 coding sequence is TGTGCCAGCAGCTTGTCTGTAGGGGGAAATCAGCCCCAGCATTTT.

The rearrangement links TRBV5-5 to TRBJ2-7, with 9 positions matching TRBD1. Per germline, CDR1 SGHKS and CDR2 YYEKEE (reference sequence). The CDR3 is made up of 15 amino acids. With V trimmed by 3 bases and J by 3 bases, 7 bases remained unmatched. The DNA for the CDR3 is TGTGCCAGCAGCTCGCCGGGACAGGGCCACTACGAGCAGTACTTC. The encoded protein is CASSSPGQGHYEQYF.

The chain employs TRBV2 and TRBJ1-2, with D perhaps TRBD1 (5 bases). The CDR3 is 13 amino acids. Trimming took 8 bases from V and 2 from J, leaving 12 bases between them. CDR1 and CDR2 (germline): SNHLY, FYNNEI. CDR3 in amino acids: CASLQATNYGYTF. Written as DNA, the CDR3 is TGTGCCAGCCTACAGGCCACAAACTATGGCTACACCTTC.

Only one count was recorded for this clone. Other DNA variants within this sample encode the same CDR3. CDR3 DNA: TGTGCCAGCAGTTACTCGGGGGGTCTGAACACTGAAGCTTTCTTT. This sequence encodes CASSYSGGLNTEAFF. The J gene is TRBJ1-1, the V gene TRBV6-5, with D maybe TRBD1 (5 bases). The germline V gene encodes CDR1 MNHEY and CDR2 SVGAGI. The CDR3 spans 15 residues. V lost 0 bases and J lost 0, with 8 bases in between.

This sequence joins TRBV6-5 and TRBJ2-1; 8 bases are a match to TRBD1. V was pared by 10 bases and J by 7 bases, with 12 bases of the junction left unmatched. This CDR3 comprises 14 residues. Germline CDR1 and CDR2: MNHEY and SVGAGI. CDR3 sequence reads: CAIPQQGARNEQFF. CDR3 nucleotide sequence: TGTGCCATCCCCCAGCAGGGGGCGCGGAATGAGCAGTTCTTC.

This chain uses TRBV30 with TRBJ1-1; unclear D gene. Germline lookup yields CDR1 GTSNPN and CDR2 SVGIG (reference sequence). Trimming removed 5 bases at V and 1 base at J, with 5 bases between. The CDR3 runs to 11 residues. The CDR3 region has the DNA TGTGCCTGGGGCAGGAACACTGAAGCTTTCTTT. Translation: CAWGRNTEAFF. The variable domain in full, with the rest retrieved from reference TRBV30 and TRBJ1-1, is SQTIHQWPATLVQPVGSPLSLECTVEGTSNPNLYWYRQAAGRGLQLLFYSVGIGQISSEVPQNLSASRPQDRQFILSSKKLLLSDSGFYLCAWGRNTEAFFGQGTRLTVV.

This clone was counted a single time. V and J are TRBV7-6 and TRBJ1-3, with 10 positions matching TRBD1. This CDR3 has 16 amino acids. Looked up from germline, CDR1 is SGHVS and CDR2 is FNYEAQ. Losses at the gene ends were 1 base for V and 3 bases for J; bases not matched to a gene: 3. DNA for the CDR3: TGTGCCAGCAGCTTAGGACAGGGGGCATTTGGAAACACCATATATTTT. It is translated as CASSLGQGAFGNTIYF.

V usage is TRBV30 and J usage is TRBJ2-7; D is possibly TRBD1 (6 bases). The CDR3 sequence is 12 residues long. From germline, CDR1 is GTSNPN and CDR2 SVGIG (reference sequence). In DNA, the CDR3 is TGTGCTTACGACCGCCAGGGGTACGAGCAGTACTTC. Its translation is CAYDRQGYEQYF.

This chain uses TRBV4-2 with TRBJ2-7; the match to TRBD1 covers 11 bases. V lost 2 bases and J lost 1; bases outside the gene matches: 4. The CDR3 length is 16 residues. Looked up from germline, CDR1 is LGHNA and CDR2 is YNFKEQ. The CDR3, as DNA: TGTGCCAGCAGCCAACAAGGGACAGGGGGGTCCTACGAGCAGTACTTC. Protein sequence: CASSQQGTGGSYEQYF.

This chain connects TRBV6-5 to TRBJ2-7, with a tentative D call TRBD1 (5 bases). The CDR3 extends over 11 amino acids. Germline V gene lookup returns CDR1 MNHEY and CDR2 SVGAGI. Trimming took off 2 bases at V and 8 bases at J, with 7 bases between the two ends. The CDR3 region has the DNA TGTGCCAGCAGTTACGAGGACAAGCAGTACTTC. Its translation: CASSYEDKQYF.

V usage is TRBV7-9 and J usage is TRBJ1-3; D perhaps matches TRBD1 (6 bases). The length of the CDR3 is 16 residues. V was cut by 1 base and J by 0 bases, with 10 bases left in between. Germline-derived CDR1 and CDR2 are SEHNR and FQNEAQ (reference sequence). The CDR3 is CASSLVGANSGNTIYF. The CDR3, as DNA: TGTGCCAGCAGCTTAGTGGGGGCGAACTCTGGAAACACCATATATTTT.

The CDR3 here is CSVDYFSRDGHEQYF. For the CDR3, the DNA is TGCAGCGTCGACTACTTCTCACGTGACGGACACGAGCAGTACTTC. The V call is TRBV29-1, the J call TRBJ2-7; possible D gene TRBD2, 5 bases. The germline V and J ends were trimmed by 6 bases and 5 bases, with 23 bases remaining between them. This CDR3 has 15 amino acids. Germline lookup yields CDR1 SQVTM and CDR2 ANQGSEA.

As for this clone: The same CDR3 is also encoded by other DNA sequences in this sample. CDR3 sequence reads: CASSPPGNTEAFF. CDR3 bases: TGTGCCAGCTCACCACCCGGGAACACTGAAGCTTTCTTT. V is TRBV18 and J is TRBJ1-1; D is unclear. V lost 0 bases to trimming and J lost 1 base, with 3 bases between them. In germline, CDR1 is KGHSH, CDR2 LQKENI. The CDR3 is 13 amino acids.

The chain joins TRBV6-4 to TRBJ2-3, with a weak D call TRBD1 (5 bases). Per the germline V gene, CDR1 is MRHNA and CDR2 is SNTAGT. Trimming shortened V by 0 bases and J by 2 bases, and 9 bases separated the two germline ends. CDR3 length: 15 amino acids. CDR3: CASSDSGHPTDTQYF. In DNA form, the CDR3 reads TGTGCCAGCAGTGACTCGGGGCACCCCACAGATACGCAGTATTTT.